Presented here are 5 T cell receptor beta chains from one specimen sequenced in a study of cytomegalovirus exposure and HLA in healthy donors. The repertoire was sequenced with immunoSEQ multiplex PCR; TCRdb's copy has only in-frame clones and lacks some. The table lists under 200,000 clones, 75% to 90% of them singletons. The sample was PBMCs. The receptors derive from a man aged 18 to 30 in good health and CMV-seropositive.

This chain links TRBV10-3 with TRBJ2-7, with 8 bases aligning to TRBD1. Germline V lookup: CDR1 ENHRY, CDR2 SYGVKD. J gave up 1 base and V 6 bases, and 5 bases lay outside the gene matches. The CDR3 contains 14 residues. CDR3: CAIRKQGDSYEQYF. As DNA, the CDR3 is TGTGCCATCAGAAAACAGGGGGATTCCTACGAGCAGTACTTC.

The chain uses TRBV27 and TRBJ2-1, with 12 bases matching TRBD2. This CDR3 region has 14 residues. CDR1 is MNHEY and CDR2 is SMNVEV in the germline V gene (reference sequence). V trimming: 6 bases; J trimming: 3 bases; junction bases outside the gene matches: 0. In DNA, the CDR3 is TGTGCCAGCAGGACTAGCGGGAGCTACAATGAGCAGTTCTTC. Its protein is CASRTSGSYNEQFF.

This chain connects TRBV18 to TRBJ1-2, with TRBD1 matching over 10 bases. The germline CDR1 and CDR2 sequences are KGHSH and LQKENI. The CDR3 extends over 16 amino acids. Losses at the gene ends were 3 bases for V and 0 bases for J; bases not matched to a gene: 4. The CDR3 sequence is CASSPRTGGTNYGYTF. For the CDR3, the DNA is TGTGCCAGCTCACCTCGGACAGGGGGGACTAACTATGGCTACACCTTC.

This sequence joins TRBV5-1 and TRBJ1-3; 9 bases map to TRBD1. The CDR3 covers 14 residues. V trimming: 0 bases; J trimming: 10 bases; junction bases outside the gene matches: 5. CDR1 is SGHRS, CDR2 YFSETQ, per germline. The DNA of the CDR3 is TGCGCCAGCAGCTTGGAACAGGGGGCCGGTACCATATATTTT. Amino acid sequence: CASSLEQGAGTIYF.

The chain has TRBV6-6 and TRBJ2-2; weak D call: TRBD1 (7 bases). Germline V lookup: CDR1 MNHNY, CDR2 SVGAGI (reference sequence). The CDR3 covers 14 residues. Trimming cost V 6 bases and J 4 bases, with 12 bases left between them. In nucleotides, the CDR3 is TGTGCCAGCAGGCAGGGGGGCGGCACCGGGGAGCTGTTTTTT. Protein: CASRQGGGTGELFF.